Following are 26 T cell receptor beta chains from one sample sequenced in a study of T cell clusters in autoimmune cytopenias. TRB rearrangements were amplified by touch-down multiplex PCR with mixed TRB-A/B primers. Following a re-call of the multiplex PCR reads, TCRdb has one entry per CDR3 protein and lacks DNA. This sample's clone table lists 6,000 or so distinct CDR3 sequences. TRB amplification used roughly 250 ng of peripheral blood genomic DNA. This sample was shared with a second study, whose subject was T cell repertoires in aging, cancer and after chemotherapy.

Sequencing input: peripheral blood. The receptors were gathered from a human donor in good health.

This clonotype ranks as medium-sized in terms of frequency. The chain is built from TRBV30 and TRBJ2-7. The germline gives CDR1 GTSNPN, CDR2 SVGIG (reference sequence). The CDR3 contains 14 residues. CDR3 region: CAWRKVSVNYEQYF.

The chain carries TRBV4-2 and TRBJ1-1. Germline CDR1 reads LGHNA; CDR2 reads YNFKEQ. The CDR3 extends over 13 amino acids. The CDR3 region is CASSQYSNTEAFF.

The CDR3: CASKDRNSNQPQHF. V is TRBV12-3 or TRBV12-4 and J is TRBJ1-5. The CDR3 spans 14 residues.

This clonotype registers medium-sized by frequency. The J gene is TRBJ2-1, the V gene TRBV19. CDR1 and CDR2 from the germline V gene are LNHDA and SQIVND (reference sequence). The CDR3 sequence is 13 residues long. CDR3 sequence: CASMGLERNEQFF.

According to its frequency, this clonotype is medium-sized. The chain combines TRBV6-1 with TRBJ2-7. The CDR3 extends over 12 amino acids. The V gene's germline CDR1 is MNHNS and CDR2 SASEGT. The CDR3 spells CASSATRSEQYF.

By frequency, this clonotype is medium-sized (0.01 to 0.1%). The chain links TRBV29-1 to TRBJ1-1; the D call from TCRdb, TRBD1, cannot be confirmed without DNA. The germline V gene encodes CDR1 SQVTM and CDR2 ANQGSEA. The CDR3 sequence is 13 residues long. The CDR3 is CSVLQGVVTEAFF.

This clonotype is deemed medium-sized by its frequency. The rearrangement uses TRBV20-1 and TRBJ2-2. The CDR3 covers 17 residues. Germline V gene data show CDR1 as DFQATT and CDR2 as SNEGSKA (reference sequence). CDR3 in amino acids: CSARDHQNPIRTGELFF.

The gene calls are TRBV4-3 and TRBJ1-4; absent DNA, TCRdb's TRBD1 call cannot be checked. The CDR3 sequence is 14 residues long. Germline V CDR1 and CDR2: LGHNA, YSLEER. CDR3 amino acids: CASSQEGAREKLFF.

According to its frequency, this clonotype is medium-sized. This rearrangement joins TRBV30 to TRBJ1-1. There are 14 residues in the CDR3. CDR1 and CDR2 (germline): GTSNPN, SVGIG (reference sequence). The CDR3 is CAWSTRGRGDEAFF.

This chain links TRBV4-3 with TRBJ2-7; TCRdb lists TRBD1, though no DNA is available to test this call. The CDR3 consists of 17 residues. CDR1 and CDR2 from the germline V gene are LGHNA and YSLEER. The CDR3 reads CASSHPRNRRWDYEQYF.

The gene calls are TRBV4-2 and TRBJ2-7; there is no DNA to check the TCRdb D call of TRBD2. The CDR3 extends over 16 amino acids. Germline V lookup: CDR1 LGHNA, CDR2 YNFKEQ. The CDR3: CASSQAVAGPPYEQYF.

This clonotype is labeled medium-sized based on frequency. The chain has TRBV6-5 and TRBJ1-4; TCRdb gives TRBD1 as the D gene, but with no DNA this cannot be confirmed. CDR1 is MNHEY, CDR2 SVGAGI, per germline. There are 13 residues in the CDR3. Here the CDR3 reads CASSNPPHEKLFF.

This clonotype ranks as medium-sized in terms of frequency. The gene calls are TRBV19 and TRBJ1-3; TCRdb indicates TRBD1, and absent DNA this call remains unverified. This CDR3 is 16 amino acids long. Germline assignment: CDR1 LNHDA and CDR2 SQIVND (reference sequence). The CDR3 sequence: CASSSPPFQAGNTIYF.

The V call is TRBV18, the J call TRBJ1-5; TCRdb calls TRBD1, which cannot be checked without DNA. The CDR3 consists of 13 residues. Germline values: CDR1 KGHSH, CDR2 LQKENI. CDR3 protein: CASSRGVDQPQHF.

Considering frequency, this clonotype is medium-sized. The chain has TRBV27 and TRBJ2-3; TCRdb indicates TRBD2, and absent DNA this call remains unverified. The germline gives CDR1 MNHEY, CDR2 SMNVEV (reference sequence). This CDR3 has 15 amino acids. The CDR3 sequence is CASSPGLASADTQYF.

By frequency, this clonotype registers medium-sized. This chain's CDR3 is CASSVAATYNEQFF. The chain has TRBV6-2 or TRBV6-3 and TRBJ2-1. This CDR3 has 14 amino acids. From germline, CDR1 is MNHEY and CDR2 SVGEGT.

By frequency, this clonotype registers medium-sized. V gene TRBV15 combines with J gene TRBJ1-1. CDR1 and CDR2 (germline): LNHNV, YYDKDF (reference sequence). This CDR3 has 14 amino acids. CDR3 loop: CATSREGLNTEAFF. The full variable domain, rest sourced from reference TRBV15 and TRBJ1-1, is DAMVIQNPRYQVTQFGKPVTLSCSQTLNHNVMYWYQQKSSQAPKLLFHYYDKDFNNEADTPDNFQSRRPNTSFCFLDIRSPGLGDTAMYLCATSREGLNTEAFFGQGTRLTVV.

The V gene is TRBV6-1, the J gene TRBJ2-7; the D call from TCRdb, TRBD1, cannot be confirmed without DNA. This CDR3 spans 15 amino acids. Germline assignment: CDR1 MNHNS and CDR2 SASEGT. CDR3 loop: CASTEGTFRGYEQYF.

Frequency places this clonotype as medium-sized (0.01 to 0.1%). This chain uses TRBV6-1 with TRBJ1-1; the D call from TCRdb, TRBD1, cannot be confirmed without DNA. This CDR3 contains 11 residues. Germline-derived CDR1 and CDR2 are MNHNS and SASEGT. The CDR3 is CASGLGKGTFF.

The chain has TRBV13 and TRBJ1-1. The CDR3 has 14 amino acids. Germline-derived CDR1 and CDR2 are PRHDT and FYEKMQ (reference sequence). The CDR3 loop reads CASSLGVTNTEAFF. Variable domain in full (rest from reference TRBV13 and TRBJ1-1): AAGVIQSPRHLIKEKRETATLKCYPIPRHDTVYWYQQGPGQDPQFLISFYEKMQSDKGSIPDRFSAQQFSDYHSELNMSSLELGDSALYFCASSLGVTNTEAFFGQGTRLTVV.

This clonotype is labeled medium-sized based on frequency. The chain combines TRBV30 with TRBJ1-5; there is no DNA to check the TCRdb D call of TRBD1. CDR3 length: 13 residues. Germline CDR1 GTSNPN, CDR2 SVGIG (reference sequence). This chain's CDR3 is CAWSGGTDQPQHF.

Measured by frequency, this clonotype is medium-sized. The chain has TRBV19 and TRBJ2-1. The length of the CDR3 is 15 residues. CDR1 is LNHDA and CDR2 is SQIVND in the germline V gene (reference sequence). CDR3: CASSILATNYNEQFF.

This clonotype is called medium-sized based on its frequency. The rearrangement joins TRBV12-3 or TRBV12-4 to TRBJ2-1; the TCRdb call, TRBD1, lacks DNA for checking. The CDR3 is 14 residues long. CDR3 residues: CASIPAGSYNEQFF.

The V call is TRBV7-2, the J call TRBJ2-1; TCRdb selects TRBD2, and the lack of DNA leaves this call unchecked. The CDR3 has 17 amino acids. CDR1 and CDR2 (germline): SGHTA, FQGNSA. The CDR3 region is CASSLAGLAGSYNEQFF. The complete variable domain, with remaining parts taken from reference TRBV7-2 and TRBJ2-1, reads GAGVSQSPSNKVTEKGKDVELRCDPISGHTALYWYRQSLGQGLEFLIYFQGNSAPDKSGLPSDRFSAERTGGSVSTLTIQRTQQEDSAVYLCASSLAGLAGSYNEQFFGPGTRLTVL.

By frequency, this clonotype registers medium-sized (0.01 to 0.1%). CDR3 sequence: CASSASTDTQYF. V gene TRBV19 combines with J gene TRBJ2-3. CDR1 is LNHDA, CDR2 SQIVND, per germline (reference sequence). This CDR3 spans 12 amino acids.

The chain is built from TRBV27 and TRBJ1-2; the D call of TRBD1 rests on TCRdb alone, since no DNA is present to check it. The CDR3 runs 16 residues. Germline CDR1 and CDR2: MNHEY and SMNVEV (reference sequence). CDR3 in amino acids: CASSPADRGGDYGYTF.